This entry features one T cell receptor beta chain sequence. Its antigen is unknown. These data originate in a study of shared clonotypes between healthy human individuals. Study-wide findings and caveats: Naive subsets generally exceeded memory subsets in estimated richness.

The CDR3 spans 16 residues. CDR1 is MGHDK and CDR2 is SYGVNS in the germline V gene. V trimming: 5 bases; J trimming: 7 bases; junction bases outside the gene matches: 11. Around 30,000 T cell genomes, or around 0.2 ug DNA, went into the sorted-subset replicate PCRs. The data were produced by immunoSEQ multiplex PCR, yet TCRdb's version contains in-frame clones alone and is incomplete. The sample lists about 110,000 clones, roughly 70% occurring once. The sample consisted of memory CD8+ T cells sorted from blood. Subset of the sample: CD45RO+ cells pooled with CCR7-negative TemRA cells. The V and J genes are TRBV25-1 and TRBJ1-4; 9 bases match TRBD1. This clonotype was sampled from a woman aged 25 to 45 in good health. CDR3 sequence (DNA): TGTGCCAGCAGTACTCCGGGACAGGGAGAGGGTGAAAAACTGTTTTTT. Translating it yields CASSTPGQGEGEKLFF.